This TCR beta chain was found in a study of glioma-infiltrating T cells (dated by TCRdb to 2016 to 2017). Study-level background: Glioma tissue, non-neoplastic brain tissue and matched peripheral blood mononuclear cells were used as sources from which TCR alpha- and beta-chain repertoires were sequenced. Each tissue-infiltrating repertoire was compared with the same patient's peripheral blood repertoire to measure divergence between tissue and blood T-cell populations. Three low-grade glioma patients, about 8 primary glioblastoma patients and three non-glioma patients contributing non-neoplastic brain tissue were included in the paired cohort.

On the study overall, not on this receptor specifically: The group comparisons were based on small numbers of patients: three non-neoplastic, three low-grade glioma and roughly eight glioblastoma patients. VJ-independent divergence between tissue and blood was below expectation in non-neoplastic patients but above expectation in all gliomas, especially low-grade gliomas. Only a very small number of CDR3 sequences turned up in both tissue and blood, a result put down to high CDR3 diversity combined with limited sampling.

The iRepertoire nested amplicon-rescue multiplex PCR (arm-PCR) platform was used to amplify TCR alpha and beta CDR3 regions from RNA. The input for one-step reverse transcription and amplification was roughly 100-450 ng of either tissue mRNA or PBMC total RNA. Following bead purification, Illumina adapters were added by a secondary multiplex PCR, and the libraries were gel-purified between 200 and 400 bp. Demultiplexing relied on internal 6-nucleotide barcodes carried by the libraries. The libraries were sequenced on an Illumina MiSeq using 2x220 or 2x250 nucleotide paired-end reads. The paper's processing steps were these. FLASH 1.2.11 was used to merge paired reads, and BWA-MEM then aligned the reads to the GRCh37 human genome before TRA and TRB reads were extracted. For V and J assignment, an IMGT-derived reference of cassette sequences and CDR3 motifs that included pseudogenes was used. Three-frame translation of reads was performed, and productive CDR3s were defined as those with a C...FGXG motif and no stop codons. Clonotypes were defined as unique combinations of V-J cassette pair and CDR3 amino acid sequence. Reads were filtered by Hamming distance, with the threshold set by the sequence error rate of each sample in mapped regions. The raw public data were reprocessed by TCRdb itself: fastp quality trimming at Q25, MiXCR clonotype calling, in-frame beta chains only. Each record represents a unique CDR3 protein, reported with the most common genes and DNA among its rows. TCRdb's processing, not the authors', yielded these V and J calls. For this sample the table gives about 200,000 distinct CDR3 sequences, of which 32% were detected only once. The biggest ten clones account for around 20% of the sample.

The CDR1 and CDR2 encoded by the germline V gene are SNHLY and FYNNEI. Taken from cysteine to phenylalanine, the CDR3 has 13 residues. Only the CDR3 DNA is retained, 39 bases long and in frame from the first base. V is cut by 8 bases and J by 5 bases, and the space between the germline ends is 15 bases. This clonotype was seen at least ten times. No antigen is known for it. There are no base qualities to consult, and no much larger clone falls within one base. The sequence is built from TRBV2 and TRBJ2-5, with the D gene too uncertain to name. Sequences were obtained from glioma tissue, nonneoplastic brain tissue, or PBMCs (not recorded which). This sequence originates from a human donor with low-grade glioma or glioblastoma, undergoing nonglioma brain surgery, or in good health (not recorded which). The CDR3 loop reads CASRSASLETQYF. The DNA sequence follows: TGTGCCAGCCGGTCGGCCTCCCTCGAGACCCAGTACTTC.